The next 10 T cell receptor beta chains were all read from a single sample in a study of blood T cells in healthy people across ages. Using a J-beta primer mix together with a sample-barcoded 5' primer, a second PCR was run for about 6 to 11 cycles. TCRdb used MiXCR to reprocess the 5' RACE reads, holding one entry per CDR3 protein. The sample yields hundreds of thousands of distinct CDR3 sequences, 40% to 45% seen once. Sequenced sample: blood. These receptors originate from an elderly man in good health.

This rearrangement joins TRBV15 to TRBJ2-5, with 8 bases aligning to TRBD2. The CDR3 has 15 residues. Trimming took 1 base from V and 6 from J; bases not matched to a gene: 7. Per the germline V gene, CDR1 is LNHNV and CDR2 is YYDKDF (reference sequence). CDR3 nucleotide sequence: TGTGCCACCAGCAGAGCCGGGACTAGGAAACAGACCCAGTACTTC. It specifies CATSRAGTRKQTQYF. The full variable domain, completed using reference TRBV15 and TRBJ2-5, is DAMVIQNPRYQVTQFGKPVTLSCSQTLNHNVMYWYQQKSSQAPKLLFHYYDKDFNNEADTPDNFQSRRPNTSFCFLDIRSPGLGDTAMYLCATSRAGTRKQTQYFGPGTRLLVL.

The rearrangement joins TRBV20-1 to TRBJ2-5, with 7 bases matching TRBD1. The CDR3 sequence is 19 residues long. Germline V lookup: CDR1 DFQATT, CDR2 SNEGSKA (reference sequence). V shed 1 base and J 1 base; nucleotides not matched to a gene: 18. The CDR3 sequence: CSARVPSPNQRQGQETQYF. CDR3 coding DNA: TGCAGTGCTAGAGTTCCCAGCCCCAACCAACGACAGGGCCAAGAGACCCAGTACTTC.

The V call is TRBV18, the J call TRBJ2-5; tentative D call: TRBD1 (6 bases). The DNA end is more similar to TRBJ2-4, so the J call may be wrong. The CDR3 spans 15 residues. Per the germline V gene, CDR1 is KGHSH and CDR2 is LQKENI. The CDR3 nucleotides are TGTGCCAGCTCACCAGACAGGCAAGCCAAAAACATTCAGTACTTC. This encodes CASSPDRQAKNIQYF.

The V and J genes are TRBV20-1 and TRBJ1-5; the match to TRBD1 covers 10 bases. V gave up 3 bases and J gave up 7 bases; unmatched junction bases: 3. The CDR3 length is 13 residues. Germline loops: CDR1 DFQATT, CDR2 SNEGSKA (reference sequence). DNA for the CDR3: TGCAGTGCTAGGGCGACAGGGGGCCAGCCCCAGCATTTT. Translating gives CSARATGGQPQHF.

The chain has TRBV7-9 and TRBJ2-1; TRBD2 agrees at 8 bases. CDR1 and CDR2 from the germline V gene are SEHNR and FQNEAQ (reference sequence). This CDR3 spans 14 amino acids. V was pared by 0 bases and J by 6 bases, with 1 base of the junction left unmatched. CDR3 nucleotides: TGTGCCAGCAGCTTAGCCGGGACTAGCAATGAGCAGTTCTTC. Its protein is CASSLAGTSNEQFF.

On this clonotype: An end of the junction differs from the germline gene, which may be a read error. The chain combines TRBV6-6 with TRBJ1-2, with D possibly matching TRBD1 (5 bases). This CDR3 is built from 15 residues. In germline, CDR1 is MNHNY, CDR2 SVGAGI (reference sequence). This chain's CDR3 is CTSSPSGQTNYGYTF. Here the CDR3 DNA reads TGTACCAGCAGCCCTTCGGGGCAGACTAACTATGGCTACACCTTC.

The chain has TRBV6-2 or TRBV6-3 and TRBJ1-1; no reliable D call. Germline lookup yields CDR1 MNHEY and CDR2 SVGEGT. The CDR3 contains 14 residues. V shed 2 bases and J shed 1 base, with 8 bases lying between them. The CDR3 coding sequence is TGTGCCAGCAGTTACATCTCTGGGAACACTGAAGCTTTCTTT. Encoded protein: CASSYISGNTEAFF.

V and J are TRBV29-1 and TRBJ2-5, with 7 bases that match TRBD2. The CDR3 length is 12 residues. Germline V gene data show CDR1 as SQVTM and CDR2 as ANQGSEA. The V segment lost 3 bases and the J segment 11 bases; nucleotides outside the gene matches: 9. The CDR3 nucleotides read TGCAGCGTTGACTTAGCGGGCGATGAGCAGTACTTC. This encodes CSVDLAGDEQYF.

Concerning this clonotype itself: A clone one base away is much larger, so this may be a read error. Here the CDR3 DNA reads TGTGCCAGCAGTTTAGGGCCAGACGGGCAGTACTTC. Translating it yields CASSLGPDGQYF. The gene calls are TRBV12-3 or TRBV12-4 and TRBJ2-7, with D hard to call. CDR3 length: 12 amino acids. V was cut by 1 base and J by 9 bases, with 10 bases left in between.

The chain has TRBV6-2 or TRBV6-3 and TRBJ2-7; D gene uncertain. This CDR3 spans 12 amino acids. The V and J ends lost 2 bases and 2 bases respectively, with 4 bases between them. CDR1 is MNHEY, CDR2 SVGEGT, per germline. CDR3 residues: CASSYPTYEQYF. CDR3 coding DNA: TGTGCCAGCAGTTACCCCACCTACGAGCAGTACTTC.